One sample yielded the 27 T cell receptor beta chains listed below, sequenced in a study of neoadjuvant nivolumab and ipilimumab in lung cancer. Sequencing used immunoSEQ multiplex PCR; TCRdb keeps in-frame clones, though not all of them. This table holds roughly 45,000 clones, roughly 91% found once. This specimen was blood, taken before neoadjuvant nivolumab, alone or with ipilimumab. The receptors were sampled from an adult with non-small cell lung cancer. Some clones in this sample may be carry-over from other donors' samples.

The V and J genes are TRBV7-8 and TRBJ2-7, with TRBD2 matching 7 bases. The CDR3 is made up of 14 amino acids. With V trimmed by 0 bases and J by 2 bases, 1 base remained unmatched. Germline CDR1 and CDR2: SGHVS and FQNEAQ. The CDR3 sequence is CASSLAGGTYEQYF. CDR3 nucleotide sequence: TGTGCCAGCAGCTTAGCGGGAGGGACCTACGAGCAGTACTTC.

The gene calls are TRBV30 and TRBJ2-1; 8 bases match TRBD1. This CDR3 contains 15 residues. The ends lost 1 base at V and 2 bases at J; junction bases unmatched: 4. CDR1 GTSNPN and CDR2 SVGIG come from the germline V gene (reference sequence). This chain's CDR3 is CAWSDGQGPYNEQFF. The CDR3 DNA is TGTGCCTGGAGTGACGGACAGGGTCCCTACAATGAGCAGTTCTTC.

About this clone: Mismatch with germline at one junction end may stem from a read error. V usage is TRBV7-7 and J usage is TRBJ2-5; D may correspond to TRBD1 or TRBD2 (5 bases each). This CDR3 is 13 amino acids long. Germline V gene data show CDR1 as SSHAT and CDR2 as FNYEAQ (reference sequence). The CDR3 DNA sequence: TGTGCTAGCAGCGGTGGGGGTCGGGAGACCCAGTACTTC. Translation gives CASSGGGRETQYF.

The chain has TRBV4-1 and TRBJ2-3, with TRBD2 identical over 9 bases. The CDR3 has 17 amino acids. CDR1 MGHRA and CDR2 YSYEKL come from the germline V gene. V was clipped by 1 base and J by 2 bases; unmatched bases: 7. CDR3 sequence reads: CASSQVLTSGFTDTQYF. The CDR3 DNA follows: TGCGCCAGCAGCCAAGTACTGACTAGCGGATTCACAGATACGCAGTATTTT.

The CDR3 spells CASKQEETQYF. In nucleotides, the CDR3 is TGCGCCAGCAAACAAGAAGAGACCCAGTACTTC. The J gene is TRBJ2-5, the V gene TRBV5-1, with no clear D. Germline CDR1 is SGHRS and CDR2 is YFSETQ. The CDR3 covers 11 residues. Trimming shortened V by 6 bases and J by 3 bases, and 6 bases separated the two germline ends.

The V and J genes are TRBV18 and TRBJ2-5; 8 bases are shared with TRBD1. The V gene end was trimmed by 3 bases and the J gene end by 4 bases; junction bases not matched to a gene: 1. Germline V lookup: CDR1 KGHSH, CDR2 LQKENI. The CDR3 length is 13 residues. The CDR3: CASSPTGGETQYF. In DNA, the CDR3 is TGTGCCAGCTCACCCACAGGGGGAGAGACCCAGTACTTC.

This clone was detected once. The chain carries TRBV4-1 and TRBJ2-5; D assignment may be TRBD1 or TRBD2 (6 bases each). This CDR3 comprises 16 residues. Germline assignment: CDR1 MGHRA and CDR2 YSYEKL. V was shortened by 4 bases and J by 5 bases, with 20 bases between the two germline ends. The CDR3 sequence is CASSPLGGPGVETQYF. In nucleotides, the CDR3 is TGCGCCAGCAGCCCCCTGGGGGGCCCCGGGGTGGAGACCCAGTACTTC.

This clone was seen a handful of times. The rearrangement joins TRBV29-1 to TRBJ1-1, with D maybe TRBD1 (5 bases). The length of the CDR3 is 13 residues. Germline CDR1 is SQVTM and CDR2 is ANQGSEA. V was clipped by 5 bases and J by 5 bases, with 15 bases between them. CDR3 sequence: CSVNRGIETEAFF. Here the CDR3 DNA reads TGCAGCGTTAATAGGGGCATTGAAACTGAAGCTTTCTTT. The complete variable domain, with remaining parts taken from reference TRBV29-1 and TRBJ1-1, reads SAVISQKPSRDICQRGTSLTIQCQVDSQVTMMFWYRQQPGQSLTLIATANQGSEATYESGFVIDKFPISRPNLTFSTLTVSNMSPEDSSIYLCSVNRGIETEAFFGQGTRLTVV.

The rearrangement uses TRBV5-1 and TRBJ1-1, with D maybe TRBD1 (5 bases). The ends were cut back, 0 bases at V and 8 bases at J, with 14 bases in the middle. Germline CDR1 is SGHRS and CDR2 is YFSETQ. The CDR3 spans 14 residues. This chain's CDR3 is CASSLVFGTGEAFF. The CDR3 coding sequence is TGCGCCAGCAGCTTGGTGTTCGGGACGGGGGAAGCTTTCTTT.

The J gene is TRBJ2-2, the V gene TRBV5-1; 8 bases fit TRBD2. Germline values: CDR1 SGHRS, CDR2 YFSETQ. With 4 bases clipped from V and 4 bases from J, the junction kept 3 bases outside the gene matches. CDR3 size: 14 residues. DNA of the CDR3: TGCGCCAGCAGCCTCGGGACTAGCACCGGGGAGCTGTTTTTT. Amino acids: CASSLGTSTGELFF.

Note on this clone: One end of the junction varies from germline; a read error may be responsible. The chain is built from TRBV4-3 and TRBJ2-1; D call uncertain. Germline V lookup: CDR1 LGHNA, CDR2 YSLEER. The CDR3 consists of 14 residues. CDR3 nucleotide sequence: TGCGCCAGCAGCCCCCGGAACTCCGACAATGAGCAGTTCTTC. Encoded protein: CASSPRNSDNEQFF.

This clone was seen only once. The CDR3 coding sequence is TGTGCCACCAGCAGAGATCTAGGGGAGGGGCAGTACTTC. The encoded protein is CATSRDLGEGQYF. The chain has TRBV15 and TRBJ2-7; TRBD2 agrees at 7 bases. The germline V gene encodes CDR1 LNHNV and CDR2 YYDKDF (reference sequence). The junction had 5 bases not matched to a gene; V was cut back by 0 bases and J by 9 bases. This CDR3 has 13 amino acids. The full variable domain, completed using reference TRBV15 and TRBJ2-7, is DAMVIQNPRYQVTQFGKPVTLSCSQTLNHNVMYWYQQKSSQAPKLLFHYYDKDFNNEADTPDNFQSRRPNTSFCFLDIRSPGLGDTAMYLCATSRDLGEGQYFGPGTRLTVT.

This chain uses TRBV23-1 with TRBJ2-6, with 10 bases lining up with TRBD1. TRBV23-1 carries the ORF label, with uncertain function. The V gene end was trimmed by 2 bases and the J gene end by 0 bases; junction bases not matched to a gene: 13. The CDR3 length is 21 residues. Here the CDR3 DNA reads TGCGCCAGCAGTCAACCCCTATCGACAGGGGGCGTCACCTCTGGGGCCAACGTCCTGACTTTC. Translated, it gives CASSQPLSTGGVTSGANVLTF.

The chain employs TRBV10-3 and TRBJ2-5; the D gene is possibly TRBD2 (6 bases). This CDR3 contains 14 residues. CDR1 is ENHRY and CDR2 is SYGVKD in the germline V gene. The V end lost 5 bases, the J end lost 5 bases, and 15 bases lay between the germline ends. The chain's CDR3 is CAISPQPGVETQYF. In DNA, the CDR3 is TGTGCCATCAGTCCCCAACCGGGGGTTGAGACCCAGTACTTC.

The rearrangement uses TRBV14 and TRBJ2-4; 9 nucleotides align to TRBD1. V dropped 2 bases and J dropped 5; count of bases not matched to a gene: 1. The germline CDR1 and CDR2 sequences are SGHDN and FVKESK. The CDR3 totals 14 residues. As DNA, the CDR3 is TGTGCCAGCAGCCAAAGGGACAGGGAAAACATTCAGTACTTC. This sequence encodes CASSQRDRENIQYF.

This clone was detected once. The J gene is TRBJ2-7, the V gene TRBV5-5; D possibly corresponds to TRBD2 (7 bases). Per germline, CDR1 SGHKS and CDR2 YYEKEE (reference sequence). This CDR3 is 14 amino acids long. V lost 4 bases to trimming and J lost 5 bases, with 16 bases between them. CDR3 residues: CASSPRGLADEQYF. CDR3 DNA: TGTGCCAGCAGCCCCAGGGGCCTAGCGGACGAGCAGTACTTC.

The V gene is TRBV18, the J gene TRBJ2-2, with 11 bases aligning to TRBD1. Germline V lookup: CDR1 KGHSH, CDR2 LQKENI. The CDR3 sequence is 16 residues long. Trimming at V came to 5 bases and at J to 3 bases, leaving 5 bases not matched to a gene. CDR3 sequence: CASSSGQGADTGELFF. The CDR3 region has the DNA TGTGCCAGCTCATCCGGACAGGGGGCGGACACCGGGGAGCTGTTTTTT.

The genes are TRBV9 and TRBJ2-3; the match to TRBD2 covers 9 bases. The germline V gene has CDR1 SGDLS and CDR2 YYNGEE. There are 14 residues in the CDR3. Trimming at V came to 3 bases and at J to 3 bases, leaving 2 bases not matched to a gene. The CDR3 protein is CASSGGLATDTQYF. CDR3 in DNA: TGTGCCAGCAGCGGCGGACTAGCGACAGATACGCAGTATTTT.

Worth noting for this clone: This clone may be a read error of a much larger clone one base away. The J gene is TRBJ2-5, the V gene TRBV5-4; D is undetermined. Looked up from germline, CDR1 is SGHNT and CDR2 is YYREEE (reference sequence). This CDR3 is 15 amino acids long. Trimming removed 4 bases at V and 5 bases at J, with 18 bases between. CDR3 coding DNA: TGTGCCAGCAGCCAAGATCTAAGGGTTCGGGAGACCCAGTACTTC. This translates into CASSQDLRVRETQYF.

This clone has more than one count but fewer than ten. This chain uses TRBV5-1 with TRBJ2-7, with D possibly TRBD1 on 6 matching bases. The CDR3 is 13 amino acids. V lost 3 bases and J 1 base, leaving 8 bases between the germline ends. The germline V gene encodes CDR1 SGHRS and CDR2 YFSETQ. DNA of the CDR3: TGCGCCAGCAGCTCAGGACAGTCCTACGAGCAGTACTTC. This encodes CASSSGQSYEQYF. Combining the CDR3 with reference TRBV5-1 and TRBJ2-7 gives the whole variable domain KAGVTQTPRYLIKTRGQQVTLSCSPISGHRSVSWYQQTPGQGLQFLFEYFSETQRNKGNFPGRFSGRQFSNSRSEMNVSTLELGDSALYLCASSSGQSYEQYFGPGTRLTVT.

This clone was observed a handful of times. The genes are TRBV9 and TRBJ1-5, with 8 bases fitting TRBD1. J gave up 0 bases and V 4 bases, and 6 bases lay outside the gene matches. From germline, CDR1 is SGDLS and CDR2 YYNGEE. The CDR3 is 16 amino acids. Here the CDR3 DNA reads TGTGCCAGCAGCCCCGGGACAGGCTTTAGCAATCAGCCCCAGCATTTT. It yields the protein CASSPGTGFSNQPQHF.

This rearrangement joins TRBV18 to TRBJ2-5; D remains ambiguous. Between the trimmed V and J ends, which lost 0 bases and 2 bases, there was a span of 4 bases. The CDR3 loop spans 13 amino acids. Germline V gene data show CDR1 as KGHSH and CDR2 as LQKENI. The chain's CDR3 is CASSPPVQETQYF. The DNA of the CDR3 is TGTGCCAGCTCACCACCCGTACAAGAGACCCAGTACTTC.

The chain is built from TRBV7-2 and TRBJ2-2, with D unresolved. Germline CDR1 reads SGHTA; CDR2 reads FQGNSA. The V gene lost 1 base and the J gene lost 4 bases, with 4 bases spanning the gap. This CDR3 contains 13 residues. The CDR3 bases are TGTGCCAGCAGCTTAGTTAGCACCGGGGAGCTGTTTTTT. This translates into CASSLVSTGELFF.

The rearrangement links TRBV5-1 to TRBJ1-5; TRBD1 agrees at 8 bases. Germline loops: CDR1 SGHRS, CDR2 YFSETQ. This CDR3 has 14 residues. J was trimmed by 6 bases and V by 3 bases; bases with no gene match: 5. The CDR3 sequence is CASSSGQEGQPQHF. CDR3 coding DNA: TGCGCCAGCAGCTCGGGACAGGAGGGTCAGCCCCAGCATTTT.

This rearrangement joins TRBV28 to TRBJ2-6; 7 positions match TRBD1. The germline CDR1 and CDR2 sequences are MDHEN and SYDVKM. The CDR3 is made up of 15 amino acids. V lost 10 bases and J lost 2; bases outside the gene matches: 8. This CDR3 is CATAGGSTGANVLTF. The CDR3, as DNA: TGTGCCACGGCAGGGGGAAGTACTGGGGCCAACGTCCTGACTTTC.

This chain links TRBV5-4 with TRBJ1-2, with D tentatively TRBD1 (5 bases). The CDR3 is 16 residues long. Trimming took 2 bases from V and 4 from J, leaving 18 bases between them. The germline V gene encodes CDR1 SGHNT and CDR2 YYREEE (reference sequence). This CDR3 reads CASSFGGETLPYGYTF. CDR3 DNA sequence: TGTGCCAGCAGCTTTGGGGGGGAAACCCTTCCCTATGGCTACACCTTC.

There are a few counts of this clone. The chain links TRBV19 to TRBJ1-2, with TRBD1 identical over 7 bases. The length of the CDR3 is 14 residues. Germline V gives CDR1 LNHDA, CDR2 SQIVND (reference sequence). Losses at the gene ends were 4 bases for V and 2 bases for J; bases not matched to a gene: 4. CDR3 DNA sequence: TGTGCCAGTAGTACCGGGACAGACAACTATGGCTACACCTTC. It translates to CASSTGTDNYGYTF.